The 2 T cell receptor beta chains listed next were all sequenced from one sample in a study of regulatory T cells in long-lasting Graves disease. Both iRepertoire HTBI primers and Arm-PCR of CDR3 regions were used to build the TCR beta libraries. One entry per CDR3 protein results from TCRdb running MiXCR on the multiplex PCR reads. Among about 340,000 distinct CDR3 sequences listed, around 20% were seen once. Time point given: persistent/refractory GD, antithyroid drugs over 5 years with positive TRAb. RNA from PBMCs was the source of the TCR library. The sequencing used peripheral blood mononuclear cells (PBMCs), collected when the disease was refractory, from a patient treated with antithyroid drugs. Every receptor here comes from a female donor with Graves disease.

CDR3 residues: CASSVQGEGTEAFF. In DNA form, the CDR3 reads TGTGCCAGCAGTGTACAGGGGGAGGGCACTGAAGCTTTCTTT. The chain recombines TRBV6-1 with TRBJ1-1; 8 nucleotides line up with TRBD1. The germline gives CDR1 MNHNS, CDR2 SASEGT. This CDR3 is built from 14 residues. V dropped 4 bases and J dropped 4; count of bases not matched to a gene: 5.

Concerning this clonotype: A much bigger clone sits one base away, suggesting this may be a read error. The chain carries TRBV7-2 and TRBJ1-6; 7 nucleotides agree with TRBD1. V lost 3 bases and J lost 5; bases outside the gene matches: 4. CDR3 size: 15 residues. Per the germline V gene, CDR1 is SGHTA and CDR2 is FQGNSA. The CDR3 is CASSFLGQDNSPLHF. Written as DNA, the CDR3 is TGTGCCAGCAGCTTCCTAGGACAGGATAATTCACCCCTCCACTTT.